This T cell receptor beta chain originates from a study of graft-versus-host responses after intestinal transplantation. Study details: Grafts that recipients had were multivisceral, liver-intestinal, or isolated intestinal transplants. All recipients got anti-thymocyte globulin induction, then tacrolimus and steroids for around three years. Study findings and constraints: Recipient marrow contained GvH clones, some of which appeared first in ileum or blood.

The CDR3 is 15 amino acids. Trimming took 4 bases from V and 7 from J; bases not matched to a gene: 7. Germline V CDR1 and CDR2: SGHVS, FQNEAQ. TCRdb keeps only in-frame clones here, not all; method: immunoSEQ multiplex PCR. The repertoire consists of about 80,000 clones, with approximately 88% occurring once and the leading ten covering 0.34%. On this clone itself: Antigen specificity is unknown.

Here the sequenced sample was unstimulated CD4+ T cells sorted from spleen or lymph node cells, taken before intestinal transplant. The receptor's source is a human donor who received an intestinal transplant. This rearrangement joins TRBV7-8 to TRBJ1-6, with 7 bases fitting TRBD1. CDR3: CASSWGDRENSPLHF. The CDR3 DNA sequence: TGTGCCAGCAGCTGGGGGGACAGAGAAAATTCACCCCTCCACTTT.